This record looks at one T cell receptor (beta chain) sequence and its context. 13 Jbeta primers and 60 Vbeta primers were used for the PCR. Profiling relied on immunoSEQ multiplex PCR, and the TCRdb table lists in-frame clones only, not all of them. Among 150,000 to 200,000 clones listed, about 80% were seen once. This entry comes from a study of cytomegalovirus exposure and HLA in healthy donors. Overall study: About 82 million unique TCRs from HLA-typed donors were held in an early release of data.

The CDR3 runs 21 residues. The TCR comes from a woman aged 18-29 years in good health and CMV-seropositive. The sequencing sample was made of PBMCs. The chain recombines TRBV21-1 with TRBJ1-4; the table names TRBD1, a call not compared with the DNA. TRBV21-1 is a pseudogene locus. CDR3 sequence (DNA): TGTGCCAGCAGCCCACAGGGTCGGGAAGGCTCCAGGGGTCCCACTAATGAAAAACTGTTTTTT. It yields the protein CASSPQGREGSRGPTNEKLFF.